Below, one T cell receptor beta chain is given with its context. Antigen unknown. These data belong to a study of OX40 agonist ivuxolimab in advanced cancers. Overall study context: People in dose escalation had one of these cancers: hepatocellular carcinoma, melanoma, renal cell or head and neck cancer. Participants averaged approximately 65 years of age (range roughly 23 to 80) and were about 85% male. Study observations and caveats: Among the lowest peripheral clonal expansion occurred in 0.1-3.0 mg/kg partial responders. At doses 0.1 to 3.0 mg/kg, CD4+ and CD8+ clones expanded.

Here immunoSEQ multiplex PCR was the method, and the copy in TCRdb shows in-frame clones only, minus some. The profile shows tens of thousands of clones, around nine tenths of them singletons. CDR1 and CDR2 from the germline V gene are SGHAT and FQDESV (reference sequence). CDR3 length: 11 amino acids. The ends were cut back, 9 bases at V and 1 base at J, with 6 bases in the middle. The specimen comprised CD4+ or CD8+ T cells sorted from blood, sampled in a trial of the OX40 agonist ivuxolimab. This sequence joins TRBV11-1 and TRBJ2-5; D is undetermined. This clonotype was obtained from an adult with an advanced solid tumor such as melanoma, head and neck, liver or kidney cancer. The CDR3 reads CASEIQETQYF. The DNA of the CDR3 is TGTGCCAGTGAGATCCAAGAGACCCAGTACTTC.